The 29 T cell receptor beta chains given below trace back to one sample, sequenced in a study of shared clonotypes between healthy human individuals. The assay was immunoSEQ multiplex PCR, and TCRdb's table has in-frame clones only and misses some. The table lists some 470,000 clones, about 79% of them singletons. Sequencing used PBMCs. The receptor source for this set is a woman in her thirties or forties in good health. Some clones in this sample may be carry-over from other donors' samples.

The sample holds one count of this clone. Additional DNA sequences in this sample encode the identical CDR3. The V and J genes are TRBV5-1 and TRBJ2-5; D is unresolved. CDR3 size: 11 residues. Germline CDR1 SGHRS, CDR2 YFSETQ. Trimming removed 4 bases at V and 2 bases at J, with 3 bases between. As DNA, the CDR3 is TGCGCCAGCAGCCAGCAAGAGACCCAGTACTTC. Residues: CASSQQETQYF.

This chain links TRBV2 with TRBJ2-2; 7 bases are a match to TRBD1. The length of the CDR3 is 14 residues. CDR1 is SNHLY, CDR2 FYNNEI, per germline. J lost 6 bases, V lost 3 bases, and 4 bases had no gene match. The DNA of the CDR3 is TGTGCCAGCAGTGAGACAGGGCCCCCCGGGGAGCTGTTTTTT. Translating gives CASSETGPPGELFF.

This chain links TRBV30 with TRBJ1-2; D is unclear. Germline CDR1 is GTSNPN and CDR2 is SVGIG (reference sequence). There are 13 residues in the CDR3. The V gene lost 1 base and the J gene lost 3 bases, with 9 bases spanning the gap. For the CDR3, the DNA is TGTGCCTGGAGTGCGGCCAGCTACTATGGCTACACCTTC. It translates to CAWSAASYYGYTF.

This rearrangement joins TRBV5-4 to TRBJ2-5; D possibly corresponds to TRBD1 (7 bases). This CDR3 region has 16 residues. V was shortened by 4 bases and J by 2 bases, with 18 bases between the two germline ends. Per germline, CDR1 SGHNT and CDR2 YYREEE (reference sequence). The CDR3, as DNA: TGTGCCAGCAGCCCTCAGGGTGCAGGGGGGCAAGAGACCCAGTACTTC. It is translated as CASSPQGAGGQETQYF.

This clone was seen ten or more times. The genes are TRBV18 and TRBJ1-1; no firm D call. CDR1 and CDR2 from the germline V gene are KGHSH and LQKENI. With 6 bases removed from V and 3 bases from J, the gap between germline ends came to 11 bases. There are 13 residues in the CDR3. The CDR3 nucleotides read TGTGCCAGCTCCACCCAGGATGACACTGAAGCTTTCTTT. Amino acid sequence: CASSTQDDTEAFF. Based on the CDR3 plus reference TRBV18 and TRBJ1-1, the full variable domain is NAGVMQNPRHLVRRRGQEARLRCSPMKGHSHVYWYRQLPEEGLKFMVYLQKENIIDESGMPKERFSAEFPKEGPSILRIQQVVRGDSAAYFCASSTQDDTEAFFGQGTRLTVV.

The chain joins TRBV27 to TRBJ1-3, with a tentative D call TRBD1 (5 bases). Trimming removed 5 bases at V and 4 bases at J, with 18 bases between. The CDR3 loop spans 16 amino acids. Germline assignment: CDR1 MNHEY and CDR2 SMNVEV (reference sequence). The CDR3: CASSTRGGDFGNTIYF. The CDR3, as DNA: TGTGCCAGCAGTACCCGCGGGGGAGACTTCGGAAACACCATATATTTT.

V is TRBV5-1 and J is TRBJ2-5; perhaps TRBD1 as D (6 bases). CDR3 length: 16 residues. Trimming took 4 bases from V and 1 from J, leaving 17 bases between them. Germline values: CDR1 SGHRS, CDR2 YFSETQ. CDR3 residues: CASSLQGQGVQETQYF. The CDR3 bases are TGCGCCAGCAGCCTACAGGGCCAAGGGGTCCAAGAGACCCAGTACTTC. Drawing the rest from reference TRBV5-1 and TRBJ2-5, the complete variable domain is KAGVTQTPRYLIKTRGQQVTLSCSPISGHRSVSWYQQTPGQGLQFLFEYFSETQRNKGNFPGRFSGRQFSNSRSEMNVSTLELGDSALYLCASSLQGQGVQETQYFGPGTRLLVL.

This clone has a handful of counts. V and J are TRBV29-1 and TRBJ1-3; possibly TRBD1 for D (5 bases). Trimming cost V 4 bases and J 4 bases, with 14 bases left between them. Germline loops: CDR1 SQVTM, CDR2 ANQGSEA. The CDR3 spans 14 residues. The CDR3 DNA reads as TGCAGCGTTGTTAGACAGCCTCCGGGAAACACCATATATTTT. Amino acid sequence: CSVVRQPPGNTIYF.

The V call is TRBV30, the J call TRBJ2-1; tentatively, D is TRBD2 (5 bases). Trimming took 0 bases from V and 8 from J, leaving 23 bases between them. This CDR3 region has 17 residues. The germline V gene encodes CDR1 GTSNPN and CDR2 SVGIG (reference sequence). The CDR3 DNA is TGTGCCTGGAGTGTACGTCGGCGACTACTTTATCGGGATGAGCAGTTCTTC. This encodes CAWSVRRRLLYRDEQFF.

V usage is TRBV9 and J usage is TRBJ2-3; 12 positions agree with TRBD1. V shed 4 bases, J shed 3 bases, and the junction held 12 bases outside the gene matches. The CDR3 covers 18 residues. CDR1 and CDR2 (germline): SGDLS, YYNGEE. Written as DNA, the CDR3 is TGTGCCAGCAGCCCCCGGCCGGGACAGGGGGCTGTTACAGATACGCAGTATTTT. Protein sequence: CASSPRPGQGAVTDTQYF.

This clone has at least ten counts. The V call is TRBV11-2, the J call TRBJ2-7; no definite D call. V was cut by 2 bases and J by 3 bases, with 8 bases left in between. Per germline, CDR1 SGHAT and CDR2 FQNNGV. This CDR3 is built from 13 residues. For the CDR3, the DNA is TGTGCCAGCAGCTTACGAGCTCACTACGAGCAGTACTTC. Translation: CASSLRAHYEQYF.

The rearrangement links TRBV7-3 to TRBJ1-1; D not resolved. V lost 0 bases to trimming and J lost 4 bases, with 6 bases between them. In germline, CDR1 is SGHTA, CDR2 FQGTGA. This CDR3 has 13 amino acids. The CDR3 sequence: CASSLTVGTEAFF. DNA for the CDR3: TGTGCCAGCAGCTTAACTGTGGGCACTGAAGCTTTCTTT.

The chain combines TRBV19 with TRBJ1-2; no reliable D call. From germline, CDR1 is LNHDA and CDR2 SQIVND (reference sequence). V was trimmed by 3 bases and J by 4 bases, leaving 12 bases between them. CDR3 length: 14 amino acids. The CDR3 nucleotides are TGTGCCAGTAGTATGTCGTCAGATGGCTATGGCTACACCTTC. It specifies CASSMSSDGYGYTF. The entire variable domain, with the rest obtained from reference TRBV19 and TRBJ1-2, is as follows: DGGITQSPKYLFRKEGQNVTLSCEQNLNHDAMYWYRQDPGQGLRLIYYSQIVNDFQKGDIAEGYSVSREKKESFPLTVTSAQKNPTAFYLCASSMSSDGYGYTFGSGTRLTVV.

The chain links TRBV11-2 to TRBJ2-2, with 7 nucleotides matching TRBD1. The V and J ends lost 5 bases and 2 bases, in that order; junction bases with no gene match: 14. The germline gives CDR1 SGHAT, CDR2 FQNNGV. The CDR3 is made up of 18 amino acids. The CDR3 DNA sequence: TGTGCCAGCAGCCTAAGTCCCGGGACAGTTACTAACACCGGGGAGCTGTTTTTT. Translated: CASSLSPGTVTNTGELFF.

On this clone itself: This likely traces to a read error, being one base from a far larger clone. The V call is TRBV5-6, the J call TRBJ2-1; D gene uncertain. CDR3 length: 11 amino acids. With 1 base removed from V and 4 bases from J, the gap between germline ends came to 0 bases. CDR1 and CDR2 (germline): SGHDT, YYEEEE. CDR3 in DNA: TGTGCCAGCAGCTTGTACAATGAGCAGTTCTTC. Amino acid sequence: CASSLYNEQFF. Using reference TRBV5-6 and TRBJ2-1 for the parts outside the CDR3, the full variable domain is DAGVTQSPTHLIKTRGQQVTLRCSPKSGHDTVSWYQQALGQGPQFIFQYYEEEERQRGNFPDRFSGHQFPNYSSELNVNALLLGDSALYLCASSLYNEQFFGPGTRLTVL.

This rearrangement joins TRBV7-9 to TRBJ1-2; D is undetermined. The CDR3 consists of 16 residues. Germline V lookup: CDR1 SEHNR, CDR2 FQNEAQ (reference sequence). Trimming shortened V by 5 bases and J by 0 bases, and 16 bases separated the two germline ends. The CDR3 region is CASSPAGVLANYGYTF. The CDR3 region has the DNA TGTGCCAGCAGCCCTGCCGGGGTTTTGGCTAACTATGGCTACACCTTC.

CDR3 amino acids: CASIQPGLRGEQYF. In DNA form, the CDR3 reads TGTGCCAGCATTCAACCGGGACTGAGGGGCGAGCAGTACTTC. This chain uses TRBV6-8 with TRBJ2-7, with a possible D match to TRBD2 (6 bases). Per germline, CDR1 MNHGY and CDR2 SAAAGT. V was clipped by 7 bases and J by 6 bases, with 19 bases between them. The CDR3 has 14 amino acids.

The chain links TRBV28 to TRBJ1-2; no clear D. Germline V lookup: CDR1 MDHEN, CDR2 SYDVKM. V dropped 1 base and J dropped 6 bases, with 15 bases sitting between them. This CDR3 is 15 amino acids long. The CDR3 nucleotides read TGTGCCAGCAGTTTATACCCCAGCGATGTAGATGGCTACACCTTC. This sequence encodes CASSLYPSDVDGYTF.

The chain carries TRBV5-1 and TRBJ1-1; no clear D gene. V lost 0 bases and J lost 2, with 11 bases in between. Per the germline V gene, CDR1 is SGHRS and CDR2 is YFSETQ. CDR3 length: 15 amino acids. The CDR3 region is CASSLEWGSNTEAFF. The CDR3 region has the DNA TGCGCCAGCAGCTTGGAGTGGGGAAGTAACACTGAAGCTTTCTTT.

CDR3 nucleotides: TGCGCCAGCAGCCAAGGACTGACAGCAGATACGCAGTATTTT. Its translation is CASSQGLTADTQYF. This chain connects TRBV4-3 to TRBJ2-3, with a weak D call TRBD1 (5 bases). V shed 1 base and J shed 4 bases, with 9 bases lying between them. The germline V gene has CDR1 LGHNA and CDR2 YSLEER. The CDR3 has 14 residues.

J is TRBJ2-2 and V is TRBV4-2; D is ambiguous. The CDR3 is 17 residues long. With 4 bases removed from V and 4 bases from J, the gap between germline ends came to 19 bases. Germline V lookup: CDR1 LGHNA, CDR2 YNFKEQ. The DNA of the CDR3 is TGTGCCAGCAGCCCCCGATCGGTTGGGTGGGGCACCGGGGAGCTGTTTTTT. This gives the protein CASSPRSVGWGTGELFF.

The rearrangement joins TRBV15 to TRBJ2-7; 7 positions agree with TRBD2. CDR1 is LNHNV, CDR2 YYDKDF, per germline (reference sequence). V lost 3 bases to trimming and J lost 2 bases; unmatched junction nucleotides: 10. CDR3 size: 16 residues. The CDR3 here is CATSRIPGGEAYEQYF. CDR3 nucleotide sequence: TGTGCCACCAGCAGGATCCCGGGAGGAGAGGCCTACGAGCAGTACTTC.

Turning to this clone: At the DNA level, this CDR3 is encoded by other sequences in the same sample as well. CDR3 sequence (DNA): TGTGCCAGCTCACCGAACCAAGAGACCCAGTACTTC. Its translation: CASSPNQETQYF. The genes are TRBV18 and TRBJ2-5; D is unresolved. The CDR3 runs to 12 residues. V lost 3 bases and J 0 bases, leaving 2 bases between the germline ends. Germline CDR1 KGHSH, CDR2 LQKENI.

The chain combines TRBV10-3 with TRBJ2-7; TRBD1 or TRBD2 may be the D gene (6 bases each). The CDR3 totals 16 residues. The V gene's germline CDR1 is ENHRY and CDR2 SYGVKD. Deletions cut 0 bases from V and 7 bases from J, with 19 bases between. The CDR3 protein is CAISESVGGPQGEQYF. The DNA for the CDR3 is TGTGCCATCAGTGAGTCAGTTGGGGGGCCCCAAGGGGAGCAGTACTTC.

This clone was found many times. CDR3 amino acids: CASSRGRASYEQYF. CDR3 DNA sequence: TGTGCCAGCAGCCGCGGGAGGGCCTCCTACGAGCAGTACTTC. The chain has TRBV7-8 and TRBJ2-7; 9 nucleotides match TRBD2. CDR3 size: 14 residues. Per the germline V gene, CDR1 is SGHVS and CDR2 is FQNEAQ. The ends lost 5 bases at V and 0 bases at J; junction bases unmatched: 2.

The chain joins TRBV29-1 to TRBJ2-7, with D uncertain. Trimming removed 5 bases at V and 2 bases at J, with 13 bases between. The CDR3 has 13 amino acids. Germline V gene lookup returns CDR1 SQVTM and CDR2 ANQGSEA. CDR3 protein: CSVSPDAAYEQYF. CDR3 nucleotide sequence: TGCAGCGTTTCACCGGACGCCGCCTACGAGCAGTACTTC.

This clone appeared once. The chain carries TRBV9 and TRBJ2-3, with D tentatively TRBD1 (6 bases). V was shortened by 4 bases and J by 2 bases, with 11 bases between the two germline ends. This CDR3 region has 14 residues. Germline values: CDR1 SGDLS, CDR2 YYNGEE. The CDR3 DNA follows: TGTGCCAGCAGCACACGACAGGTCACAGATACGCAGTATTTT. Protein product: CASSTRQVTDTQYF.

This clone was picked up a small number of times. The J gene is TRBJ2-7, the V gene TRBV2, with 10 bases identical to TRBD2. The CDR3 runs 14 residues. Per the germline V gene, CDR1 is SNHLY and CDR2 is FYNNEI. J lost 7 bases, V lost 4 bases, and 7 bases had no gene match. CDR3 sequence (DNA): TGTGCCAGCAGTGCCAGCGGGAGGGCCGGTGAGCAGTACTTC. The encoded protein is CASSASGRAGEQYF.

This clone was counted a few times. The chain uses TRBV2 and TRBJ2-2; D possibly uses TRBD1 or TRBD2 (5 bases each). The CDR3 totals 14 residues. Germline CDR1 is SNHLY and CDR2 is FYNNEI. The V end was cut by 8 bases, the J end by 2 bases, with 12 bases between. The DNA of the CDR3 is TGTGCCAGCGGGGACGGACTTAACACCGGGGAGCTGTTTTTT. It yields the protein CASGDGLNTGELFF. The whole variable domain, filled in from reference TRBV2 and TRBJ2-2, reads EPEVTQTPSHQVTQMGQEVILRCVPISNHLYFYWYRQILGQKVEFLVSFYNNEISEKSEIFDDQFSVERPDGSNFTLKIRSTKLEDSAMYFCASGDGLNTGELFFGEGSRLTVL.